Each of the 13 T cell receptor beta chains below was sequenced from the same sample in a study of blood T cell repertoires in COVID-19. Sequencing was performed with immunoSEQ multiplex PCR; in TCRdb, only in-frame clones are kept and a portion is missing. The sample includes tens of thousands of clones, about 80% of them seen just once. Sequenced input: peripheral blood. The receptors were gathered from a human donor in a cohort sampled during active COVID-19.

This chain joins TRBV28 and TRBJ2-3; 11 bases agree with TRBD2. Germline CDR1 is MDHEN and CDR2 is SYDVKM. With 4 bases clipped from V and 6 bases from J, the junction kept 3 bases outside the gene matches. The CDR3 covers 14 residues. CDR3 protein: CASSSPSGGDTQYF. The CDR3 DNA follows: TGTGCCAGCAGTTCCCCTAGCGGGGGGGATACGCAGTATTTT. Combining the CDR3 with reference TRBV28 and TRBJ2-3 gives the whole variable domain DVKVTQSSRYLVKRTGEKVFLECVQDMDHENMFWYRQDPGLGLRLIYFSYDVKMKEKGDIPEGYSVSREKKERFSLILESASTNQTSMYLCASSSPSGGDTQYFGPGTRLTVL.

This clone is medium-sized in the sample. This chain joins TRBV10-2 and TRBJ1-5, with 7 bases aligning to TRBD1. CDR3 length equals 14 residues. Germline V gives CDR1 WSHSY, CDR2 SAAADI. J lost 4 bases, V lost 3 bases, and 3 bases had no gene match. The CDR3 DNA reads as TGCGCCAGCAGTGAAGCAGGGGGGAATCAGCCCCAGCATTTT. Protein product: CASSEAGGNQPQHF.

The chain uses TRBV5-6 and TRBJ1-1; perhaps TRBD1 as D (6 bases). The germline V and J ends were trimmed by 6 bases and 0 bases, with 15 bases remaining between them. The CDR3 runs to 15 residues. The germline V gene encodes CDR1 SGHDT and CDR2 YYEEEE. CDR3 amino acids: CASNGMGTMNTEAFF. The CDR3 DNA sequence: TGTGCCAGCAACGGGATGGGGACAATGAACACTGAAGCTTTCTTT.

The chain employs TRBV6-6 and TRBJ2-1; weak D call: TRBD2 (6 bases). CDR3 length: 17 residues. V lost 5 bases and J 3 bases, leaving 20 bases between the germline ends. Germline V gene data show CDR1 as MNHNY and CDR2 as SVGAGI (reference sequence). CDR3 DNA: TGTGCCAGCAGTCCTCCCACTAGCCCCAAAGGCTACAATGAGCAGTTCTTC. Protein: CASSPPTSPKGYNEQFF.

The DNA for the CDR3 is TGCGCCAGCAGCTTCGGTCCGGGACAGGGCGGCGAGCAGTACTTC. Protein sequence: CASSFGPGQGGEQYF. V gene TRBV5-1 combines with J gene TRBJ2-7, with 9 bases lining up with TRBD1. Germline assignment: CDR1 SGHRS and CDR2 YFSETQ. Unmatched junction bases numbered 9, after V lost 2 bases and J lost 6 bases. This CDR3 comprises 15 residues.

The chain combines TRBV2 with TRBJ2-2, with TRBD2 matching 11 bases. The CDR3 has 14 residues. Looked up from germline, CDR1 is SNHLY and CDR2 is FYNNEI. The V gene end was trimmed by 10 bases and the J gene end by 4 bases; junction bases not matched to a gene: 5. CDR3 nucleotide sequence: TGTGCCACCCAACTAGCGGGAGTCACCGGGGAGCTGTTTTTT. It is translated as CATQLAGVTGELFF.

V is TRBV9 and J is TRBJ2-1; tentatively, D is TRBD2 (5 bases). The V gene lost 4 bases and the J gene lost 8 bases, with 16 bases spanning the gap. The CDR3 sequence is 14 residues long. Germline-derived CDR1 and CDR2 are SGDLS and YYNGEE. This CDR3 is CASSPLAFGDEQFF. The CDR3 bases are TGTGCCAGCAGCCCTCTAGCCTTTGGCGATGAGCAGTTCTTC.

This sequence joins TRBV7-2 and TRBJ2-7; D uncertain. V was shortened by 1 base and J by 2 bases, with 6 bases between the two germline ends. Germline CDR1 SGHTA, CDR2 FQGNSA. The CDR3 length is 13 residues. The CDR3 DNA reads TGTGCCAGCAGCTTAGAAGAGACCTACGAGCAGTACTTC. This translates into CASSLEETYEQYF.

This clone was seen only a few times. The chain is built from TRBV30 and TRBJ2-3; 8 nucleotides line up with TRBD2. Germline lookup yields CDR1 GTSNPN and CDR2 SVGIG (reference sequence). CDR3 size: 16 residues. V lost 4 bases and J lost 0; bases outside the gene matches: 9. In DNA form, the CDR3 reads TGTGCCTGGAAGGCTAGCGGGCTGACTAGCACAGATACGCAGTATTTT. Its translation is CAWKASGLTSTDTQYF.

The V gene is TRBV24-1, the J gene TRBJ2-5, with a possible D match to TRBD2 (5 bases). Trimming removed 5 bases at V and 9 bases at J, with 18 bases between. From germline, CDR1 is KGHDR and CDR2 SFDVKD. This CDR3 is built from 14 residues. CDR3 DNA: TGTGCCACCAGTGGGTCTCAGGCAGCAGCGGCCCAGTACTTC. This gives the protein CATSGSQAAAAQYF.

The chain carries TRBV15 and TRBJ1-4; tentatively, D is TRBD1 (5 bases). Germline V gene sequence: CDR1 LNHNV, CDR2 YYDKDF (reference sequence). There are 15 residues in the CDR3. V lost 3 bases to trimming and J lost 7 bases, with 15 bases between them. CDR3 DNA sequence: TGTGCCACCAGCAGCATTAGTGGGGCTGGTGAAAAACTGTTTTTT. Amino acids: CATSSISGAGEKLFF. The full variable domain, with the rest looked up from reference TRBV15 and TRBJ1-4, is DAMVIQNPRYQVTQFGKPVTLSCSQTLNHNVMYWYQQKSSQAPKLLFHYYDKDFNNEADTPDNFQSRRPNTSFCFLDIRSPGLGDTAMYLCATSSISGAGEKLFFGSGTQLSVL.

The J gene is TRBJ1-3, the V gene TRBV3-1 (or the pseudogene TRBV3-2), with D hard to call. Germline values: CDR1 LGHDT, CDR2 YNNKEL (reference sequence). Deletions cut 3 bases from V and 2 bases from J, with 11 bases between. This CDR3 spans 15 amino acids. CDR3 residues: CASSHSSGTGNTIYF. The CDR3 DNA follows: TGTGCCAGCAGCCATTCGAGCGGGACTGGAAACACCATATATTTT.

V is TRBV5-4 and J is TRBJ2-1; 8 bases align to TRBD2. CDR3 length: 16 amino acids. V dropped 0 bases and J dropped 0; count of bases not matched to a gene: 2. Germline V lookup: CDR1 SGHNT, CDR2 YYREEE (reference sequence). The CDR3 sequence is CASSLELAASYNEQFF. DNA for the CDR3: TGTGCCAGCAGCTTGGAACTAGCGGCCTCCTACAATGAGCAGTTCTTC.